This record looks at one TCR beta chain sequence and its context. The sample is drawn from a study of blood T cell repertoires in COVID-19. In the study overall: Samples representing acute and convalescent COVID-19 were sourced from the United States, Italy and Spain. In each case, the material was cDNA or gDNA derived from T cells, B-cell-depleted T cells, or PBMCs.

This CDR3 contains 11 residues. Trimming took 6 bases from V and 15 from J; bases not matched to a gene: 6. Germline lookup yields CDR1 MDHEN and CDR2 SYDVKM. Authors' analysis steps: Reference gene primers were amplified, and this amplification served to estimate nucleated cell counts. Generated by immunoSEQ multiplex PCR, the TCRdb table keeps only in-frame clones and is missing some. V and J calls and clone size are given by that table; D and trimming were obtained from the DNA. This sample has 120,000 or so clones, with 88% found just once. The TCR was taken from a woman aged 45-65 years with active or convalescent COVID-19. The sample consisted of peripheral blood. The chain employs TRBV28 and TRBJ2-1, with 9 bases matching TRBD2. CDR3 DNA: TGTGCCAGCAGACTGGGACTAGCCTTGTTCTTC. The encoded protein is CASRLGLALFF.